This TCR beta chain was documented in a study of T-cell reconstitution after alpha-beta-depleted transplantation in children listed by TCRdb under 2016. Concerning the study at large: Using TCR repertoire profiling, the study followed T-cell immune reconstitution in a quantitative way in children after TCRalphabeta/CD19-depleted allogeneic hematopoietic cell transplantation.

From a lookup of the germline V gene, CDR1 and CDR2 are SGHRS and YFSETQ. Its CDR3 holds 15 amino acids, cysteine through phenylalanine. The sequence is cut down to CDR3 DNA, 45 bases in frame from base 1. The trim is 2 bases for V and 0 bases for J, with a gap of 12 bases between the germline ends. The library relied on PCR. Instrument used: Illumina HiSeq 2500. TCR library preparation used molecular barcoding, with unique molecular identifiers applied to normalize quantification of the TCRbeta repertoire. TCRdb ran its own pipeline on the public reads, namely fastp trimming at Q25 and MiXCR clone calling, and kept in-frame beta chains. Identical CDR3 protein sequences are pooled into one entry, listed with their most common genes and DNA. In this sample the table shows roughly 200,000 distinct CDR3 sequences, about 6.3% of which occur a single time. Around 3% of the sample is held by the ten biggest clonotypes.

This clonotype was seen many times. It has no known antigen specificity. The sample holds no much larger clone one base away, and base qualities are not on file. The source of this sequence is a human donor who donated a stem cell graft to a child with Wiskott-Aldrich syndrome. Sequences were derived from PBMCs from the stem cell graft donor, sampled from the stem cell graft. The chain is assembled from TRBV5-1 and TRBJ2-7, with the D assignment possibly TRBD1 or TRBD2, given 5 matching bases for each. Here the CDR3 is given as CASSLHSGSSYEQYF. The DNA sequence is as follows: TGCGCCAGCAGCTTACACTCAGGGAGCTCCTACGAGCAGTACTTC.